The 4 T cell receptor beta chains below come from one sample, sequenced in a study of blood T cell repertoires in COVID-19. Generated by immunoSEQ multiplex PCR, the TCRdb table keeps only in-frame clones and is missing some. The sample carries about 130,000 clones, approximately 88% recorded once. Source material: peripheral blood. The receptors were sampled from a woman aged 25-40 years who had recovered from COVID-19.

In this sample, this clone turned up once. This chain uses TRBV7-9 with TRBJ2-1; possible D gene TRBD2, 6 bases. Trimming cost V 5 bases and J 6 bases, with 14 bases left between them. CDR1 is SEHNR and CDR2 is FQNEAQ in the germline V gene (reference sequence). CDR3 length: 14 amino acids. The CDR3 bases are TGTGCCAGCAGCCAAGGGGCGGGACCCAATGAGCAGTTCTTC. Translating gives CASSQGAGPNEQFF.

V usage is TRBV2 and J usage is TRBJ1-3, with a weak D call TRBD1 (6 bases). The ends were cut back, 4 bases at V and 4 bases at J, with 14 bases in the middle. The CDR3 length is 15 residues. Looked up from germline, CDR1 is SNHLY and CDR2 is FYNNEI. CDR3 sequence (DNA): TGTGCCAGCAGTGGAGCACAGGGACAAGGAAACACCATATATTTT. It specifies CASSGAQGQGNTIYF.

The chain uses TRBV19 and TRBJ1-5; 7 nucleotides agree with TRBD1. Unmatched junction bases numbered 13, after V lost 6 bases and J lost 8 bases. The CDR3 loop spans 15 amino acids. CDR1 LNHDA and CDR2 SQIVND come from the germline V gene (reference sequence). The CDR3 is CASSPTGTQSEPQHF. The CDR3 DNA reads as TGTGCCAGTAGCCCGACAGGGACACAATCAGAGCCCCAGCATTTT.

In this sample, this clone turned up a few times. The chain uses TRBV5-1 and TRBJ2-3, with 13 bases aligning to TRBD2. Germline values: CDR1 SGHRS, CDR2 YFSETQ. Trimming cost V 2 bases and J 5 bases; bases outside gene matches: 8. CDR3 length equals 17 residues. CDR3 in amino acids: CASSLSGRLAGGDTQYF. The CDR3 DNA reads TGCGCCAGCAGCTTATCAGGACGACTAGCGGGAGGAGATACGCAGTATTTT.